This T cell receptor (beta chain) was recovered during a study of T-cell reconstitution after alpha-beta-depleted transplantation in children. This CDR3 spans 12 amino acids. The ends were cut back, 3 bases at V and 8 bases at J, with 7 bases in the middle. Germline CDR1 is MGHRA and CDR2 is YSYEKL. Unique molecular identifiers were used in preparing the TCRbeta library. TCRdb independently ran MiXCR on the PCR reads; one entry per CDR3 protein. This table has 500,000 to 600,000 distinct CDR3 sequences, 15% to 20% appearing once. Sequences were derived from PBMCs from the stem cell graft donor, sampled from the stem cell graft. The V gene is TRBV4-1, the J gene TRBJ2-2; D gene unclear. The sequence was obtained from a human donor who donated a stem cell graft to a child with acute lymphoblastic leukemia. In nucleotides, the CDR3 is TGCGCCAGCAGCCACACCTTGGGGGAGCTGTTTTTT. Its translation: CASSHTLGELFF.